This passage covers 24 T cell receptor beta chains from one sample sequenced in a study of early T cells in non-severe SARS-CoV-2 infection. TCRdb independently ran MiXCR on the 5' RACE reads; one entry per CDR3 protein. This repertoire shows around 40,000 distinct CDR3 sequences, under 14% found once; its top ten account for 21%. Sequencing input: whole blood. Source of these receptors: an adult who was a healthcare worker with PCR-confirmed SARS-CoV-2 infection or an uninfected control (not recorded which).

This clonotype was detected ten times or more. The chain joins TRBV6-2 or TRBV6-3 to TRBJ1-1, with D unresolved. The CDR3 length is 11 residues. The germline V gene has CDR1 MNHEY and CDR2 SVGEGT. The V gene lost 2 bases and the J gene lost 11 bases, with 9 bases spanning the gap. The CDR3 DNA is TGTGCCAGCAGTTACGCCGCCGGGGCTTTCTTT. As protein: CASSYAAGAFF.

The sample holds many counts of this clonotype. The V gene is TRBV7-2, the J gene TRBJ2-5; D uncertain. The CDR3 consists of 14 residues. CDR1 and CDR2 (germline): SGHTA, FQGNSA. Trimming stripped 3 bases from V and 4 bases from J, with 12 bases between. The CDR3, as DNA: TGTGCCAGCAGCTTGAGCTGGGGTGGAGAGACCCAGTACTTC. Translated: CASSLSWGGETQYF.

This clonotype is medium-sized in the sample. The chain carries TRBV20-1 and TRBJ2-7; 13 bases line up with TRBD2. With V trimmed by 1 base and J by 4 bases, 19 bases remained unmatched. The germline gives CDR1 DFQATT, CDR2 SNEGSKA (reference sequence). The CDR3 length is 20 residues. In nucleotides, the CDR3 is TGCAGTGCTAGAGGGATCCTACGGACTAGCGGGAGAGTAAATCTTTACGAGCAGTACTTC. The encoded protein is CSARGILRTSGRVNLYEQYF.

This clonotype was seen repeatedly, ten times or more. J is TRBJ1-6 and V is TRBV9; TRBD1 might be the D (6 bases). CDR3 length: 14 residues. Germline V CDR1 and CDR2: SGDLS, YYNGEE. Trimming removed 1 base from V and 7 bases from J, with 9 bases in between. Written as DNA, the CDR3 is TGTGCCAGCAGCGTACGGGGGGCGAATTCACCCCTCCACTTT. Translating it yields CASSVRGANSPLHF.

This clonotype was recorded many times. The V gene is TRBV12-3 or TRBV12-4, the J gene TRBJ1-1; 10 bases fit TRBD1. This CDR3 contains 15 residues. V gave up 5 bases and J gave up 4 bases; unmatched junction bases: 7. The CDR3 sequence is CASSPSGTGATEAFF. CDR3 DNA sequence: TGTGCCAGCAGTCCTTCCGGGACAGGGGCCACTGAAGCTTTCTTT.

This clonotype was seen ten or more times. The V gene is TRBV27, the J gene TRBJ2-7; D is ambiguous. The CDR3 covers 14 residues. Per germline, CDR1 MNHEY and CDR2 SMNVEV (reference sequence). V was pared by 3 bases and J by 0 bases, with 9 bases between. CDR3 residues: CASSLRTYSYEQYF. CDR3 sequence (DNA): TGTGCCAGCAGTTTGAGGACCTACTCCTACGAGCAGTACTTC.

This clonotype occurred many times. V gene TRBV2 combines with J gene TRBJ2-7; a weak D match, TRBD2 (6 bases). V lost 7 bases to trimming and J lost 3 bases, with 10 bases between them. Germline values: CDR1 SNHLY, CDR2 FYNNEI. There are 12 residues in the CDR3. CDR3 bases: TGTGCCAGCAATCTAGCGAACTACGAGCAGTACTTC. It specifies CASNLANYEQYF. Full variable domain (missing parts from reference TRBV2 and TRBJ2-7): EPEVTQTPSHQVTQMGQEVILRCVPISNHLYFYWYRQILGQKVEFLVSFYNNEISEKSEIFDDQFSVERPDGSNFTLKIRSTKLEDSAMYFCASNLANYEQYFGPGTRLTVT.

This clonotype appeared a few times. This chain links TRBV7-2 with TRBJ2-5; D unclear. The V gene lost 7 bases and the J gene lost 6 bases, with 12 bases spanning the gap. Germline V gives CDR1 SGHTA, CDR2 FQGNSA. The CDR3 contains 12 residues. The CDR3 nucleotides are TGTGCCAGCACCGGAGCCGGGCAGACCCAGTACTTC. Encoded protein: CASTGAGQTQYF.

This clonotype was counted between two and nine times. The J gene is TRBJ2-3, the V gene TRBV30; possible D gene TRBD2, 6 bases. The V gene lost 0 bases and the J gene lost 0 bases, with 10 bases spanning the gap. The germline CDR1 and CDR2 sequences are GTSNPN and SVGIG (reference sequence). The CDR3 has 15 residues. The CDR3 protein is CAWSVLAASTDTQYF. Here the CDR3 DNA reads TGTGCCTGGAGTGTACTAGCAGCTAGCACAGATACGCAGTATTTT.

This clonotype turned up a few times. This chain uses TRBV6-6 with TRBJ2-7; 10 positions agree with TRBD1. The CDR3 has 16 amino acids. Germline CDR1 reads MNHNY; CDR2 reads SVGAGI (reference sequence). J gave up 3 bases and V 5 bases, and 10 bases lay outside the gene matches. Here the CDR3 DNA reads TGTGCCAGCAGTGGCTTTATGACAGGGGGCAACTACGAGCAGTACTTC. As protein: CASSGFMTGGNYEQYF.

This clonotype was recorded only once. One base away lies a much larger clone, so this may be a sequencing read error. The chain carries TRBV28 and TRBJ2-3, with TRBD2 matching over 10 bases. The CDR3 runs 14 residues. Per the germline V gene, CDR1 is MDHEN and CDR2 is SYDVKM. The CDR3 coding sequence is TGTGCCAGCAGCACTAGCGGGGCCACAGATACGCAGAATTTT. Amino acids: CASSTSGATDTQNF. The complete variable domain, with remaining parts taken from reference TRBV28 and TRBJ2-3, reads DVKVTQSSRYLVKRTGEKVFLECVQDMDHENMFWYRQDPGLGLRLIYFSYDVKMKEKGDIPEGYSVSREKKERFSLILESASTNQTSMYLCASSTSGATDTQNFGPGTRLTVL.

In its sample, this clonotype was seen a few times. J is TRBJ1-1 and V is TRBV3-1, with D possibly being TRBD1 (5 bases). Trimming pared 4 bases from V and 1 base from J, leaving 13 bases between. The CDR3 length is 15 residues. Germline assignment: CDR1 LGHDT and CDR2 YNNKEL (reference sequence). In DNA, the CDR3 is TGTGCCAGCAGCCGGGGAGGAGGACAGAACACTGAAGCTTTCTTT. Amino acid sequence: CASSRGGGQNTEAFF.

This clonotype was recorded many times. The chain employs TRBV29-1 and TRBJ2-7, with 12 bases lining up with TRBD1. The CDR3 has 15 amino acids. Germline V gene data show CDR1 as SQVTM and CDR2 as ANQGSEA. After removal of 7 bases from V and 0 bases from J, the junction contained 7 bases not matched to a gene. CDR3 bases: TGCAGCGGGAGGCAGGGACAGGGGGCCTCCTACGAGCAGTACTTC. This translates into CSGRQGQGASYEQYF.

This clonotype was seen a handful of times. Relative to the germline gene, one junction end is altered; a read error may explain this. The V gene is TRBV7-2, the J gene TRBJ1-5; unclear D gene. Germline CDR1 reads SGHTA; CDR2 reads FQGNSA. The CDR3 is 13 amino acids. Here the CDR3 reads CASSLVRTQLQHF. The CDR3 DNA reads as TGTGCCAGCAGCTTAGTACGTACACAGCTCCAGCATTTT.

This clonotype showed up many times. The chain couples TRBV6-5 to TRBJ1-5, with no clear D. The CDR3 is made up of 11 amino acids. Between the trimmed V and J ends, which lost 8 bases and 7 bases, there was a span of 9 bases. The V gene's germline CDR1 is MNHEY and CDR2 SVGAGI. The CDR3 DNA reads TGTGCCAGCGGAATAGGACAGCCCCAGCATTTT. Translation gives CASGIGQPQHF.

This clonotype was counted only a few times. This chain's CDR3 is CASSLSTRTQYF. For the CDR3, the DNA is TGTGCCAGCAGTTTATCCACACGGACCCAGTACTTC. V gene TRBV28 combines with J gene TRBJ2-5, with D uncertain. V was cut by 1 base and J by 7 bases, with 7 bases left in between. CDR1 and CDR2 from the germline V gene are MDHEN and SYDVKM. The CDR3 consists of 12 residues.

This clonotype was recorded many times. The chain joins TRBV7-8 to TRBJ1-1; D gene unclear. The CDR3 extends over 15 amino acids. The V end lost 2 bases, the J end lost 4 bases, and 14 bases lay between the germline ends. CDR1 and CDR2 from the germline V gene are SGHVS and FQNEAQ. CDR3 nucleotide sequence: TGTGCCAGCAGCTTATTTCGAGAAATCGGCACTGAAGCTTTCTTT. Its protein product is CASSLFREIGTEAFF.

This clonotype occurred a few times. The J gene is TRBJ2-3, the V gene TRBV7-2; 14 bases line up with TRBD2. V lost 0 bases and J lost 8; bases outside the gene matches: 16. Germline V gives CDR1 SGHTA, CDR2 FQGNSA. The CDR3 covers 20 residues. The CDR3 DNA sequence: TGTGCCAGCAGCTTAGCGGTGGGCGCAGGGACTAGCGGGGGCGGCGGTACGCAGTATTTT. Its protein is CASSLAVGAGTSGGGGTQYF.

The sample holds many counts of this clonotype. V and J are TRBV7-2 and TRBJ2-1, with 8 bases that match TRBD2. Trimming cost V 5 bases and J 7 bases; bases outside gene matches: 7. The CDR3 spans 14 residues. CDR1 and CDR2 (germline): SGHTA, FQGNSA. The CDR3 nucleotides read TGTGCCAGCAGCGCTTTGACTAGCGCGAATGAGCAGTTCTTC. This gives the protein CASSALTSANEQFF.

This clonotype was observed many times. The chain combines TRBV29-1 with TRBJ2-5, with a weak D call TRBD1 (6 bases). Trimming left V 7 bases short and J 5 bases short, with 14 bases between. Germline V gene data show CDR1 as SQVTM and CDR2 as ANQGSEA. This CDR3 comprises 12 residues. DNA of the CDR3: TGCAGCGAGGGACAAGGCCAGGAGACCCAGTACTTC. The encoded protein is CSEGQGQETQYF.

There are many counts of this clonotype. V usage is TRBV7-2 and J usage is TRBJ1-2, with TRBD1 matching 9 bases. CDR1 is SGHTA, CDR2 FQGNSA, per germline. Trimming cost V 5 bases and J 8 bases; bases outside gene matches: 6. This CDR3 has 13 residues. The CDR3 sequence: CASSQQGAGGYTF. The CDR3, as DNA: TGTGCCAGCAGCCAACAGGGGGCTGGAGGCTACACCTTC.

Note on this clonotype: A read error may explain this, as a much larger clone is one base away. The DNA of the CDR3 is TGTGCCAGCAGCCAGTCCCGGGACAGGGTTGATACGCTGTATTTT. Amino acids: CASSQSRDRVDTLYF. The chain is built from TRBV5-6 and TRBJ2-3; 9 bases are a match to TRBD1. The CDR3 totals 15 residues. Germline values: CDR1 SGHDT, CDR2 YYEEEE.

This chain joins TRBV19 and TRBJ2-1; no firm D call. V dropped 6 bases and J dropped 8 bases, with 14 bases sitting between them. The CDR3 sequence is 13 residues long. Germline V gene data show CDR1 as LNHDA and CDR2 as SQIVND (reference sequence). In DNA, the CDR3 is TGTGCCAGTAGCAGATTAATGGGCGATGAGCAGTTCTTC. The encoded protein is CASSRLMGDEQFF.

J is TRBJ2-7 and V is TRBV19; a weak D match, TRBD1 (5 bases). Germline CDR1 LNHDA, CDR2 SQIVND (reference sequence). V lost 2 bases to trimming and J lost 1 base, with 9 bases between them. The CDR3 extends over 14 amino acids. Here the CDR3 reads CASSIRQTSYEQYF. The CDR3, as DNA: TGTGCCAGTAGTATAAGACAGACTTCCTACGAGCAGTACTTC.